Listed below are T cell receptor beta chains from one sample, sequenced in a study of cytomegalovirus exposure and HLA in healthy donors. The method was immunoSEQ multiplex PCR; TCRdb's version includes in-frame clones alone and lacks a portion of them. The sample has roughly 120,000 clones; 80% are singletons. The source material was PBMCs. The receptors derive from a young man in good health and CMV-seronegative. CDR3s include the opening cysteine and the closing phenylalanine or tryptophan. Each record gives: clone size, D gene, V gene, J gene, CDR3 DNA, CDR3 protein. A D gene is named only where the DNA matches it firmly. Clone size is stated in some rows and not others, as once, few, many or a class when expanded.

abundance: -; d_gene: TRBD1; v_gene: TRBV4-3; j_gene: TRBJ2-7; CDR3nt: TGCGCCAGCAGCCAAGATCGGACAGGGCGTTACGAGCAGTACTTC; CDR3aa: CASSQDRTGRYEQYF
abundance: -; d_gene: -; v_gene: TRBV7-2; j_gene: TRBJ2-3; CDR3nt: TGTGCCAGCAGCTTAGGAGTCGATACGCAGTATTTT; CDR3aa: CASSLGVDTQYF
abundance: -; d_gene: TRBD1; v_gene: TRBV25-1; j_gene: TRBJ1-1; CDR3nt: TGTGCCAGCAGTGATGACGACAGGGGCAGTGAAGCTTTCTTT; CDR3aa: CASSDDDRGSEAFF
abundance: -; d_gene: -; v_gene: TRBV9; j_gene: TRBJ1-2; CDR3nt: TGTGCCAGCAGCGTAGGAGACACCCCTTTCCAAGGCTACACCTTC; CDR3aa: CASSVGDTPFQGYTF
abundance: -; d_gene: -; v_gene: TRBV7-9; j_gene: TRBJ2-5; CDR3nt: TGTTCCAGCAGCCTTCAATTGGGGGGTCAAGAGACCCAGTACTTC; CDR3aa: CSSSLQLGGQETQYF
abundance: -; d_gene: TRBD1; v_gene: TRBV5-4; j_gene: TRBJ1-2; CDR3nt: TGTGCCAGCAGCCTGACGAGGGACAGTTTTCTGGGCTACACCTTC; CDR3aa: CASSLTRDSFLGYTF
abundance: medium-sized; d_gene: -; v_gene: TRBV6-4; j_gene: TRBJ2-1; CDR3nt: TGTGCCAGCAGTGACTCGAGGCTAGGATCCGATGAGCAGTTCTTC; CDR3aa: CASSDSRLGSDEQFF
abundance: -; d_gene: TRBD2; v_gene: TRBV6-5; j_gene: TRBJ2-1; CDR3nt: TGTGCCAGCAGTTACAGCGGGACTTACAATGAGCAGTTCTTC; CDR3aa: CASSYSGTYNEQFF
abundance: -; d_gene: -; v_gene: TRBV4-1; j_gene: TRBJ2-7; CDR3nt: TGCGCCAGCAGACTACACGGACGCGGGACCGACGAGCAGTACTTC; CDR3aa: CASRLHGRGTDEQYF
abundance: -; d_gene: -; v_gene: TRBV19; j_gene: TRBJ2-1; CDR3nt: TGTGCCAGTAGTATAAGCTCAGGAACCTACAATGAGCAGTTCTTC; CDR3aa: CASSISSGTYNEQFF
abundance: -; d_gene: -; v_gene: TRBV19; j_gene: TRBJ1-5; CDR3nt: TGTGCCAGTATCCCGATGGGCGGGGGCAATCAGCCCCAGCATTTT; CDR3aa: CASIPMGGGNQPQHF
abundance: once; d_gene: -; v_gene: TRBV9; j_gene: TRBJ2-1; CDR3nt: TGTGCCAGCAGCGTAGGCGTAGTTACGAATGAGCAGTTCTTC; CDR3aa: CASSVGVVTNEQFF